This TCR beta chain was sequenced during a study of blood T cell repertoires in COVID-19. The overall study: Samples of COVID-19 (acute and convalescent) were obtained from the United States, Italy and Spain. Sources were T cells, B-cell-depleted T cells, or PBMCs; the material itself was cDNA or gDNA.

The CDR3 loop spans 13 amino acids. Trimming stripped 2 bases from V and 4 bases from J, with 9 bases between. Germline V gene lookup returns CDR1 SGDLS and CDR2 YYNGEE. Original processing methods: Reference gene primers were amplified, and this amplification served to estimate nucleated cell counts. Sequenced by immunoSEQ multiplex PCR; TCRdb stores in-frame clones only, minus some. The V and J calls and clone size are taken from that table; D and trimming were inferred from the DNA. Altogether tens of thousands of clones are present, around 80% being singletons, with the ten largest covering 10% to 15%.

Sequenced: peripheral blood. This TCR was recovered from a human donor in a cohort sampled during active COVID-19. The gene calls are TRBV9 and TRBJ1-2, with a possible D match to TRBD1 (5 bases). The CDR3 sequence is CASSVSTAYGYTF. In DNA form, the CDR3 reads TGTGCCAGCAGCGTTTCGACAGCCTATGGCTACACCTTC. Based on the CDR3 plus reference TRBV9 and TRBJ1-2, the full variable domain is DSGVTQTPKHLITATGQRVTLRCSPRSGDLSVYWYQQSLDQGLQFLIQYYNGEERAKGNILERFSAQQFPDLHSELNLSSLELGDSALYFCASSVSTAYGYTFGSGTRLTVV.